Included here is one T cell receptor beta chain sequence, with context. The junction departs from germline at one end; a sequencing error may be responsible. TCRdb re-called the PCR reads with MiXCR, one entry per CDR3 protein. The data hold over 14,000 distinct CDR3 sequences, with 60% observed a single time. This entry comes from a study of esophageal squamous cell carcinoma under preoperative chemotherapy. The CDR3 spans 15 residues. The germline CDR1 and CDR2 sequences are WNHNN and SYGVQD (reference sequence). The time point is: before preoperative PTX-NDP chemotherapy. This chain links TRBV10-1 with TRBJ2-4, with D unclear. This receptor was obtained from a human donor with esophageal squamous cell carcinoma. The donor label of this sample is uncertain. Sampling was conducted from a patient given preoperative chemotherapy. DNA for the CDR3: TGCGCCAGCAGTGGGGGAAGAGCAACTGAAGATACTCAGTACTTT. Translating gives CASSGGRATEDTQYF.